The clone carrying this TCR beta chain was counted a few times. The data are from a study of OX40 agonist ivuxolimab in advanced cancers. About the study: While on treatment, patients had intravenous ivuxolimab at 0.01 to 10 mg/kg every 2 weeks.

Unmatched junction bases numbered 6, after V lost 5 bases and J lost 6 bases. Looked up from germline, CDR1 is SGHTA and CDR2 is FQGTGA. This CDR3 spans 14 amino acids. Here immunoSEQ multiplex PCR was the method, and the copy in TCRdb shows in-frame clones only, minus some. Of some 96,000 clones listed, approximately 89% were seen once; the top ten hold 0.54%. Excluded were patients having autoimmune disease history or systemic immunosuppression. Peripheral blood came from all dose cohorts at three timepoints. The material sequenced was CD4+ or CD8+ T cells sorted from blood, taken in a trial of the OX40 agonist ivuxolimab. The receptor was isolated from an adult with an advanced solid tumor such as melanoma, head and neck, liver or kidney cancer. J is TRBJ2-3 and V is TRBV7-3; TRBD1 agrees at 9 bases. The CDR3 bases are TGTGCCAGCAGCCCCGGGACAGGGATGGATACGCAGTATTTT. It encodes CASSPGTGMDTQYF.